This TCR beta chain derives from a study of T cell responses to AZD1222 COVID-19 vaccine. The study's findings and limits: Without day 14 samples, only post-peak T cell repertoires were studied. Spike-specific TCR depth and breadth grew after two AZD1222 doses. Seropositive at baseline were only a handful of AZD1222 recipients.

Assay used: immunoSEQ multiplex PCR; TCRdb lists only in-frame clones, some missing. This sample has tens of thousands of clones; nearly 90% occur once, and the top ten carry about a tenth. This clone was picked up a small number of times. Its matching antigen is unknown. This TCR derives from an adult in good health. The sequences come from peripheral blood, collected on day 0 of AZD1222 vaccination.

The CDR3 loop reads CATSDLRLAGERTDTQYF. CDR3 sequence (DNA): TGTGCCACCAGTGATTTGCGGCTAGCGGGAGAGAGGACAGATACGCAGTATTTT. The chain joins TRBV24-1 to TRBJ2-3; 10 bases line up with TRBD2. From germline, CDR1 is KGHDR and CDR2 SFDVKD. After removal of 0 bases from V and 3 bases from J, the junction contained 8 bases not matched to a gene. This CDR3 contains 18 residues.